The clone carrying this TCR beta chain was picked up one time. The sample originates from a study of post-analysis software for immune sequencing data. Looking at the study overall: Patients had relapsing-remitting, secondary progressive or progressive-relapsing multiple sclerosis; some lacked subtype.

Unique molecular identifiers were carried by the TCR beta cDNA libraries. Input amounts of about 0.85 to 10 million T cells were used. These gave around 500,000 cDNA molecules, so each molecule approximated one T cell. TCRdb reprocessed the PCR reads with MiXCR, giving one entry per CDR3 protein. The sample has a few hundred thousand distinct CDR3 sequences; roughly 40% are singletons. The sample taken for sequencing was blood. This receptor was taken from a girl aged 2 to 10 with multiple sclerosis.

Here the CDR3 DNA reads TGCAGCGTTGTACATGGGCCCCAAAACATTCAGTACTTC. Amino acids: CSVVHGPQNIQYF. V gene TRBV29-1 combines with J gene TRBJ2-7; D not certain. The J call is uncertain, as TRBJ2-4 better fits the DNA end. CDR1 SQVTM and CDR2 ANQGSEA come from the germline V gene. The CDR3 has 13 residues.